The 20 T cell receptor beta chains reported below all come from one sample, sequenced in a study of blood T cell dynamics during melanoma immunotherapy. Time point given: week 3, after first cycle of checkpoint inhibitor. Sequencing used immunoSEQ multiplex PCR; TCRdb keeps in-frame clones, though not all of them. The table lists some 20,000 clones, around 90% of them singletons. The sequenced sample was blood, obtained from a patient treated with checkpoint blockade. Every receptor here comes from a human donor with melanoma.

The sample holds a few counts of this clone. V usage is TRBV7-8 and J usage is TRBJ2-7; 7 bases agree with TRBD2. CDR1 and CDR2 from the germline V gene are SGHVS and FQNEAQ. The CDR3 runs to 17 residues. V was pared by 1 base and J by 1 base, with 10 bases of the junction left unmatched. The DNA for the CDR3 is TGTGCCAGCAGCTTAGAGGACGGGGGACTAACTTCCTACGAGCAGTACTTC. This sequence encodes CASSLEDGGLTSYEQYF.

The chain recombines TRBV2 with TRBJ2-3; the D gene is possibly TRBD2 (5 bases). Germline values: CDR1 SNHLY, CDR2 FYNNEI. V was cut by 8 bases and J by 9 bases, with 12 bases left in between. The CDR3 is 11 amino acids. The CDR3 DNA is TGTGCCAGCGCGTTAGGGAGCACGCAGTATTTT. Amino acid sequence: CASALGSTQYF.

V is TRBV9 and J is TRBJ2-7; D remains ambiguous. The CDR3 extends over 15 amino acids. V was cut by 0 bases and J by 2 bases, with 12 bases left in between. CDR1 and CDR2 from the germline V gene are SGDLS and YYNGEE. The CDR3 DNA reads as TGTGCCAGCAGCGTAGGGGGTGGGCACGCCTACGAGCAGTACTTC. Its protein product is CASSVGGGHAYEQYF. The full variable domain, its missing parts supplied by reference TRBV9 and TRBJ2-7, is DSGVTQTPKHLITATGQRVTLRCSPRSGDLSVYWYQQSLDQGLQFLIQYYNGEERAKGNILERFSAQQFPDLHSELNLSSLELGDSALYFCASSVGGGHAYEQYFGPGTRLTVT.

The CDR3 sequence: CARPGTTTFGGVYNEQFF. As DNA, the CDR3 is TGTGCCAGGCCAGGAACTACTACTTTTGGGGGAGTGTACAATGAGCAGTTCTTC. V usage is TRBV14 and J usage is TRBJ2-1; possibly TRBD1 or TRBD2 for D (5 bases each). Germline CDR1 is SGHDN and CDR2 is FVKESK. The CDR3 is 18 residues long. V lost 9 bases and J lost 4, with 28 bases in between. The full variable domain, in which reference TRBV14 and TRBJ2-1 provide the parts outside the CDR3, is EAGVTQFPSHSVIEKGQTVTLRCDPISGHDNLYWYRRVMGKEIKFLLHFVKESKQDESGMPNNRFLAERTGGTYSTLKVQPAELEDSGVYFCARPGTTTFGGVYNEQFFGPGTRLTVL.

This clone was recorded once. The CDR3 region is CASPGQGNYGYTF. Here the CDR3 DNA reads TGTGCCAGTCCGGGACAGGGGAACTATGGCTACACCTTC. The chain couples TRBV2 to TRBJ1-2; 10 bases map to TRBD1. The V and J ends lost 9 bases and 2 bases, in that order; junction bases with no gene match: 3. Germline V gives CDR1 SNHLY, CDR2 FYNNEI. This CDR3 region has 13 residues. Together with reference TRBV2 and TRBJ1-2, the CDR3 gives the full variable domain: EPEVTQTPSHQVTQMGQEVILRCVPISNHLYFYWYRQILGQKVEFLVSFYNNEISEKSEIFDDQFSVERPDGSNFTLKIRSTKLEDSAMYFCASPGQGNYGYTFGSGTRLTVV.

This chain connects TRBV7-9 to TRBJ1-4; a weak D match, TRBD1 (6 bases). Germline CDR1 SEHNR, CDR2 FQNEAQ (reference sequence). V shed 5 bases and J shed 8 bases, with 18 bases lying between them. This CDR3 contains 15 residues. The CDR3: CASSPPLQGREKLFF. In nucleotides, the CDR3 is TGTGCCAGCAGCCCCCCGCTACAGGGTAGGGAAAAACTGTTTTTT.

V usage is TRBV5-4 and J usage is TRBJ2-1, with 11 bases lining up with TRBD2. The ends lost 3 bases at V and 3 bases at J; junction bases unmatched: 5. The germline V gene has CDR1 SGHNT and CDR2 YYREEE (reference sequence). This CDR3 comprises 16 residues. CDR3 protein: CASSYGGLAVYNEQFF. CDR3 bases: TGTGCCAGCAGCTACGGGGGACTAGCGGTCTACAATGAGCAGTTCTTC.

The chain recombines TRBV13 with TRBJ2-7; 8 nucleotides align to TRBD1. From germline, CDR1 is PRHDT and CDR2 FYEKMQ (reference sequence). The junction had 2 bases not matched to a gene; V was cut back by 2 bases and J by 2 bases. The CDR3 length is 14 residues. In nucleotides, the CDR3 is TGTGCCAGCAGCTTACAGGGGGCCCCCTACGAGCAGTACTTC. It translates to CASSLQGAPYEQYF.

V usage is TRBV19 and J usage is TRBJ1-1, with 9 bases that match TRBD1. The ends lost 2 bases at V and 0 bases at J; junction bases unmatched: 7. The CDR3 is 17 amino acids. The germline V gene encodes CDR1 LNHDA and CDR2 SQIVND (reference sequence). CDR3 region: CASSIYANRGLNTEAFF. DNA of the CDR3: TGTGCCAGTAGTATATACGCCAACAGGGGGCTGAACACTGAAGCTTTCTTT.

V and J are TRBV6-6 and TRBJ2-5, with TRBD1 matching over 10 bases. Germline V CDR1 and CDR2: MNHNY, SVGAGI (reference sequence). Trimming at V came to 3 bases and at J to 2 bases, leaving 6 bases not matched to a gene. The CDR3 covers 16 residues. CDR3 loop: CASSYLEGQGQETQYF. For the CDR3, the DNA is TGTGCCAGCAGTTATCTTGAGGGACAGGGGCAAGAGACCCAGTACTTC.

The J gene is TRBJ1-1, the V gene TRBV5-4; 7 nucleotides line up with TRBD1. The germline V gene has CDR1 SGHNT and CDR2 YYREEE (reference sequence). CDR3 length equals 16 residues. Trimming removed 0 bases from V and 4 bases from J; junction bases left unmatched: 9. CDR3 amino acids: CASSLGGQDYTTEAFF. The CDR3 coding sequence is TGTGCCAGCAGCTTGGGAGGACAGGACTATACCACTGAAGCTTTCTTT.

This clone was picked up one time. The chain links TRBV5-1 to TRBJ2-1, with 7 bases matching TRBD2. The CDR3 sequence is 17 residues long. Germline V gives CDR1 SGHRS, CDR2 YFSETQ. V lost 0 bases to trimming and J lost 4 bases; unmatched junction nucleotides: 10. The CDR3 DNA follows: TGCGCCAGCAGCTTGGATGATGCGGGAGCTGTGTACAATGAGCAGTTCTTC. As protein: CASSLDDAGAVYNEQFF. Supplemented by reference TRBV5-1 and TRBJ2-1, the full variable domain reads KAGVTQTPRYLIKTRGQQVTLSCSPISGHRSVSWYQQTPGQGLQFLFEYFSETQRNKGNFPGRFSGRQFSNSRSEMNVSTLELGDSALYLCASSLDDAGAVYNEQFFGPGTRLTVL.

The chain links TRBV18 to TRBJ2-6; unclear D gene. CDR3 length: 15 amino acids. V lost 2 bases and J lost 0, with 5 bases in between. Germline V gives CDR1 KGHSH, CDR2 LQKENI. The CDR3 region is CASSPLLSGANVLTF. Written as DNA, the CDR3 is TGTGCCAGCTCACCATTGCTCTCTGGGGCCAACGTCCTGACTTTC.

This chain connects TRBV6-5 to TRBJ2-7, with D unresolved. This CDR3 has 11 amino acids. V was clipped by 3 bases and J by 4 bases, with 4 bases between them. CDR1 and CDR2 from the germline V gene are MNHEY and SVGAGI. CDR3 coding DNA: TGTGCCAGCAGTTATCAGTACGAGCAGTACTTC. Its protein is CASSYQYEQYF.

This chain joins TRBV7-3 and TRBJ2-6; 10 bases line up with TRBD2. Losses at the gene ends were 1 base for V and 0 bases for J; bases not matched to a gene: 6. The CDR3 length is 19 residues. The V gene's germline CDR1 is SGHTA and CDR2 FQGTGA. CDR3 DNA: TGTGCCAGCAGCTTAAGCGGACTAGCGGCCACCTCTGGGGCCAACGTCCTGACTTTC. Translation: CASSLSGLAATSGANVLTF.

The V gene is TRBV10-3, the J gene TRBJ2-7; 7 bases are shared with TRBD1. Germline CDR1 ENHRY, CDR2 SYGVKD. The CDR3 is 15 residues long. V lost 2 bases and J lost 3; bases outside the gene matches: 7. DNA for the CDR3: TGTGCCATCAGTGAGCCAACGACAGGGAGCTACGAGCAGTACTTC. Translating gives CAISEPTTGSYEQYF.

This chain joins TRBV6-6 and TRBJ1-6, with TRBD1 matching 8 bases. The CDR3 totals 15 residues. The trim removed 2 bases at V and 9 bases at J, leaving 6 bases unmatched. Germline V lookup: CDR1 MNHNY, CDR2 SVGAGI (reference sequence). DNA of the CDR3: TGTGCCAGCAGTTACGAGACAGGGGCCGTTTCACCCCTCCACTTT. Its protein is CASSYETGAVSPLHF.

CDR3 region: CANSQGADSSYGYTF. DNA of the CDR3: TGTGCCAACTCCCAGGGAGCCGACTCATCCTATGGCTACACCTTC. V usage is TRBV6-1 and J usage is TRBJ1-2, with a weak D call TRBD1 (5 bases). V lost 10 bases to trimming and J lost 4 bases, with 22 bases between them. The CDR3 sequence is 15 residues long. The germline CDR1 and CDR2 sequences are MNHNS and SASEGT.

This sequence joins TRBV6-1 and TRBJ2-1; a weak D match, TRBD1 (5 bases). The germline V gene has CDR1 MNHNS and CDR2 SASEGT. This CDR3 comprises 14 residues. V shed 10 bases and J shed 0 bases, with 13 bases lying between them. CDR3 residues: CATSQGGSYNEQFF. The DNA of the CDR3 is TGTGCCACCTCCCAGGGCGGCTCCTACAATGAGCAGTTCTTC.

CDR3 in DNA: TGTGCCAGCAGCGTAGCAGTCGGAGGGGCCTACGAGCAGTACTTC. Translating gives CASSVAVGGAYEQYF. V and J are TRBV9 and TRBJ2-7, with a weak D call TRBD2 (6 bases). V was cut by 0 bases and J by 2 bases, with 12 bases left in between. Per germline, CDR1 SGDLS and CDR2 YYNGEE. There are 15 residues in the CDR3.